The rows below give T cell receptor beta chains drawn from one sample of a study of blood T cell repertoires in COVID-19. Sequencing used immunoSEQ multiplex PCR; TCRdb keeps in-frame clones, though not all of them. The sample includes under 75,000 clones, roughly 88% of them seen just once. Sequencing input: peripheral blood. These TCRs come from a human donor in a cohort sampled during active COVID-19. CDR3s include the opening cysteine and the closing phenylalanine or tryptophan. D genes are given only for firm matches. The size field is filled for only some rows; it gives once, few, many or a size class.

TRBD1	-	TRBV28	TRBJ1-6	TGTGCCAGCAGCCAACCGGGACAGAGTTCACCCCTCCACTTT	CASSQPGQSSPLHF
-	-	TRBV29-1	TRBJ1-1	TGCAGCGTTGTTATGGGAGGGAACACTGAAGCTTTCTTT	CSVVMGGNTEAFF
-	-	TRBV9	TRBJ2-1	TGTGCCAGCAGCGTAGGGGAGATGCAGTTCTTC	CASSVGEMQFF
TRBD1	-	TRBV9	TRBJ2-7	TGTGCCAGCAGCGTTTCAGGGGGCGATGGTTACGAGCAGTACTTC	CASSVSGGDGYEQYF
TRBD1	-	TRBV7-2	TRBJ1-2	TGTGCCAGCAGCTTAGACGGGACAGTCTATGGCTACACCTTC	CASSLDGTVYGYTF
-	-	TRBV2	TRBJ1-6	TGTGCCAGCAGTGTCGAAACAGGCAGTAATTCACCCCTCCACTTT	CASSVETGSNSPLHF
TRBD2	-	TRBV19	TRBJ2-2	TGTGCCATTAAGCGGGGTCCGAACACCGGGGAGCTGTTTTTT	CAIKRGPNTGELFF
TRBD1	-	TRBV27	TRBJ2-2	TGTGCCAGCAGTCCGGGGACAGGGTGGGCCGGGGAGCTGTTTTTT	CASSPGTGWAGELFF
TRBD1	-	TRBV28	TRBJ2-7	TGTGCCATCAGGGGGCACACAGCCTACGAGCAGTACTTC	CAIRGHTAYEQYF
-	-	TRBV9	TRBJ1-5	TGTGCCAGCAGCGTCGGACACGGCAATCAGCCCCAGCATTTT	CASSVGHGNQPQHF
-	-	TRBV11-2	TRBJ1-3	TGTGCCAGCAGCTTATCGCTAAGAAACACCATATATTTT	CASSLSLRNTIYF
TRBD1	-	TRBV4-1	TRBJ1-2	TGCGCCAGCAGCCAAGATAGGGGGACAGTGACTACTAACTATGGCTACACCTTC	CASSQDRGTVTTNYGYTF
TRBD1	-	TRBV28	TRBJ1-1	TGTGCCAGCAGTCAAGGGACAGAAAGTAACACTGAAGCTTTCTTT	CASSQGTESNTEAFF
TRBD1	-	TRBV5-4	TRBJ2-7	TGTGCCAGCAGCTTGGCCTCCGGACAGGGCTACGAGCAGTACTTC	CASSLASGQGYEQYF
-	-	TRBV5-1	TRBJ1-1	TGCGCCAGCAGCTTTACACTCTCACGGGACACTGAAGCTTTCTTT	CASSFTLSRDTEAFF
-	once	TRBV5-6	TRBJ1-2	TGTGCCAGCAGCTTGGGGACAGCCCAGGGTGGCTACACCTTC	CASSLGTAQGGYTF
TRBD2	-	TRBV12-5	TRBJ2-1	TGTGCTAGTGGTTTGGCGCAGGGACTAGCGGGAGGGCCCCGGGATGAGCAGTTCTTC	CASGLAQGLAGGPRDEQFF
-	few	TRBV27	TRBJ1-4	TGTGCCAGCAGTCTATATCCTTCGGGAAAACTGTTTTTT	CASSLYPSGKLFF
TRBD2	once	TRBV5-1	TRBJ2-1	TGCGCCAGCAGCTTGGTCGGTAGCGGGAGTTATTACAATGAGCAGTTCTTC	CASSLVGSGSYYNEQFF
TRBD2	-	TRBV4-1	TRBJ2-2	TGCGCCAGCAGCCAACCGTACGACTTTCTAGCGGGGGGCCCCCCCGGGGAGCTGTTTTTT	CASSQPYDFLAGGPPGELFF
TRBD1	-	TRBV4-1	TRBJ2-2	TGCGCCAGCAGCCAACACGTACGCACAGGGGTGGACACCGGGGAGCTGTTTTTT	CASSQHVRTGVDTGELFF
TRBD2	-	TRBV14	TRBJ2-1	TGTGCCAGCAGCCAAGATTGGGGGAGGGCCCGGAGGGATGAGCAGTTCTTC	CASSQDWGRARRDEQFF
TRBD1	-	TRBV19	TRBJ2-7	TGTGCCAGTAGTCCCCAGGGACAGTCCTACGAGCAGTACTTC	CASSPQGQSYEQYF
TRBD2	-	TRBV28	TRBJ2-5	TGTGCCAGCAGTTTATGGACTAGCGGGAGAGCAGAGGAGACCCAGTACTTC	CASSLWTSGRAEETQYF
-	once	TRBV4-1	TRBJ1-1	TGCGCCAGCAGCCAAGATGGGGGCGGTGTTGAAGCTTTCTTT	CASSQDGGGVEAFF
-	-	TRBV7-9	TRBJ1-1	TGTGCCAGCAGCTTTTCCAGGGGTAAAGAAACTGAAGCTTTCTTT	CASSFSRGKETEAFF
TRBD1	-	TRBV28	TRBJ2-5	TGTGCCAGCAGTTTATGGGGGACAGGCCAAGAGACCCAGTACTTC	CASSLWGTGQETQYF
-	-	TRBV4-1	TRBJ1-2	TGCGCCAGCAGCCAAGATTTCCTTTATGGCTACACCTTC	CASSQDFLYGYTF
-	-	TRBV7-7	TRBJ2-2	TGTGCTAGCAGCTTAGGGCTCCCGGGCGGGGAGCTGTTTTTT	CASSLGLPGGELFF
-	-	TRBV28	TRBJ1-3	TGTGCCAGCCTGCCCGGGGGGACTGGAAACACCATATATTTT	CASLPGGTGNTIYF
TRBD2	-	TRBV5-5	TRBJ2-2	TGTGCCAGCAGCACCGGGACCCGGGGGGGCGGTACCGGGGAGCTGTTTTTT	CASSTGTRGGGTGELFF
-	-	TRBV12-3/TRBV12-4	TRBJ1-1	TGTGCCGTCACAGGGCAGGAGAACACTGAAGCTTTCTTT	CAVTGQENTEAFF
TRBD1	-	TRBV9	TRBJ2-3	TGTGCCAGCAGCTCCCGGACAGGGGATGCAGATACGCAGTATTTT	CASSSRTGDADTQYF
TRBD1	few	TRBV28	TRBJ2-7	TGTGCCAGCAGTTTGACAGGGGGCGAGCAGTACTTC	CASSLTGGEQYF
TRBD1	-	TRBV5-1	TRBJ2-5	TGCGCCAGCAGCTCCTCCGGGACAGGGGTGTGGGAGACCCAGTACTTC	CASSSSGTGVWETQYF
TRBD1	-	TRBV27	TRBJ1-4	TGTGCCAGCAGACAACAGGGGGCGGGGGAAAAACTGTTTTTT	CASRQQGAGEKLFF